These 22 T cell receptor beta chains originate from one sample sequenced in a study of T cell responses to AZD1222 COVID-19 vaccine (dated by TCRdb to the early 2020s). To prepare the library, the immunoSEQ multiplex PCR assay was applied. TCRdb took over this immuneACCESS table, retaining in-frame rearrangements with V and J assigned. Such tables are incomplete; in checked studies, under half of the missing clones stem from an unresolved V gene, and the remainder is unexplained. The sample yields just over 90,000 clones; more than 80% were counted once. Together, the top ten hold 2.5% of the sample. The sample's time point label, decoded: about 28 days (+/-7) after the second vaccine dose. This material consisted of peripheral blood, taken 28 days after the second AZD1222 dose. The receptor source for this set is an adult who received the AZD1222 COVID-19 vaccine.

With respect to this clone: Other DNA sequences in this specimen translate into the identical CDR3. The V and J genes are TRBV5-1 and TRBJ1-1; tentative D call: TRBD1 (5 bases). V was clipped by 1 base and J by 1 base, with 5 bases between them. This CDR3 comprises 13 residues. Germline loops: CDR1 SGHRS, CDR2 YFSETQ. CDR3 sequence: CASSLTGNTEAFF. For the CDR3, the DNA is TGCGCCAGCAGCTTGACAGGGAACACTGAAGCTTTCTTT.

The rearrangement joins TRBV6-5 to TRBJ1-1, with a possible D match to TRBD1 (5 bases). The germline V gene has CDR1 MNHEY and CDR2 SVGAGI. V was shortened by 8 bases and J by 3 bases, with 13 bases between the two germline ends. The CDR3 spans 13 residues. The CDR3 DNA reads TGTGCCAGCGCGGGACCAGGGTACACTGAAGCTTTCTTT. As protein: CASAGPGYTEAFF.

The genes are TRBV9 and TRBJ2-3; a possible D gene is TRBD2 (6 bases). The CDR3 consists of 13 residues. Trimming stripped 4 bases from V and 5 bases from J, with 11 bases between. Germline CDR1 and CDR2: SGDLS and YYNGEE. The CDR3 is CASSRREEDTQYF. The CDR3 DNA reads TGTGCCAGCAGCCGGAGGGAGGAAGATACGCAGTATTTT.

The chain carries TRBV28 and TRBJ2-3; D is perhaps TRBD2 (6 bases). From germline, CDR1 is MDHEN and CDR2 SYDVKM. This CDR3 spans 18 amino acids. Trimming left V 3 bases short and J 0 bases short, with 19 bases between. The CDR3 sequence: CASSLSELALTSTDTQYF. The CDR3 DNA is TGTGCCAGCAGTTTGTCCGAACTAGCCCTAACTAGCACAGATACGCAGTATTTT.

This clone occurred a few times. The chain recombines TRBV5-4 with TRBJ1-1, with D perhaps TRBD1 (6 bases). Trimming took 4 bases from V and 3 from J, leaving 22 bases between them. The CDR3 is 17 residues long. Germline-derived CDR1 and CDR2 are SGHNT and YYREEE (reference sequence). CDR3 sequence reads: CASSPGGATVSYTEAFF. CDR3 bases: TGTGCCAGCAGCCCGGGGGGCGCCACGGTTTCGTACACTGAAGCTTTCTTT.

This clone was seen only once. V is TRBV3-1 (or the pseudogene TRBV3-2) and J is TRBJ1-3, with a possible D match to TRBD1 (5 bases). CDR1 is LGHDT, CDR2 YNNKEL, per germline (reference sequence). V dropped 2 bases and J dropped 0 bases, with 20 bases sitting between them. CDR3 length: 19 residues. CDR3 DNA: TGTGCCAGCAGCCAATACCATGACCTGACAGACCTCTCTGGAAACACCATATATTTT. As protein: CASSQYHDLTDLSGNTIYF.

This chain connects TRBV3-1 (or the pseudogene TRBV3-2) to TRBJ1-6, with a weak D call TRBD1 (6 bases). The CDR3 length is 15 residues. Trimming removed 1 base from V and 9 bases from J, with 13 bases in between. Germline lookup yields CDR1 LGHDT and CDR2 YNNKEL (reference sequence). The CDR3 spells CASSQGLQGSSPLHF. CDR3 nucleotide sequence: TGTGCCAGCAGCCAAGGTCTCCAGGGGAGTTCACCCCTCCACTTT.

This clone was counted a few times. The chain carries TRBV9 and TRBJ2-3; D is uncertain. Germline lookup yields CDR1 SGDLS and CDR2 YYNGEE. The V and J ends lost 4 bases and 4 bases respectively, with 13 bases between them. The CDR3 runs 14 residues. CDR3 region: CASSPSGSADTQYF. The CDR3 nucleotides are TGTGCCAGCAGCCCGTCTGGTTCGGCAGATACGCAGTATTTT. Supplemented by reference TRBV9 and TRBJ2-3, the full variable domain reads DSGVTQTPKHLITATGQRVTLRCSPRSGDLSVYWYQQSLDQGLQFLIQYYNGEERAKGNILERFSAQQFPDLHSELNLSSLELGDSALYFCASSPSGSADTQYFGPGTRLTVL.

V usage is TRBV19 and J usage is TRBJ2-1, with 8 nucleotides matching TRBD1. After removal of 0 bases from V and 8 bases from J, the junction contained 6 bases not matched to a gene. CDR3 length equals 15 residues. Germline-derived CDR1 and CDR2 are LNHDA and SQIVND (reference sequence). CDR3 in amino acids: CASSIELDRVHEQFF. CDR3 nucleotide sequence: TGTGCCAGTAGTATAGAGTTGGACAGGGTTCATGAGCAGTTCTTC. Supplemented by reference TRBV19 and TRBJ2-1, the full variable domain reads DGGITQSPKYLFRKEGQNVTLSCEQNLNHDAMYWYRQDPGQGLRLIYYSQIVNDFQKGDIAEGYSVSREKKESFPLTVTSAQKNPTAFYLCASSIELDRVHEQFFGPGTRLTVL.

This chain joins TRBV7-8 and TRBJ2-5; unclear D gene. There are 14 residues in the CDR3. V lost 5 bases to trimming and J lost 3 bases, with 13 bases between them. Germline V gene lookup returns CDR1 SGHVS and CDR2 FQNEAQ. DNA for the CDR3: TGTGCCAGCAGCCTGGGAATAAATAAAGAGACCCAGTACTTC. Amino acid sequence: CASSLGINKETQYF.

The chain employs TRBV5-1 and TRBJ2-1, with 11 bases lining up with TRBD1. Germline loops: CDR1 SGHRS, CDR2 YFSETQ. The J segment lost 6 bases and the V segment lost 2 bases, leaving 4 bases of the junction unmatched. The CDR3 totals 15 residues. DNA of the CDR3: TGCGCCAGCAGCTTAACCGGGACAGGGGGCAATGAGCAGTTCTTC. Translating it yields CASSLTGTGGNEQFF.

V and J are TRBV27 and TRBJ1-6; weak D call: TRBD1 (5 bases). The CDR3 is 14 amino acids. Germline V gives CDR1 MNHEY, CDR2 SMNVEV (reference sequence). V shed 6 bases and J shed 7 bases, with 13 bases lying between them. This chain's CDR3 is CASRGQGENSPLHF. CDR3 nucleotide sequence: TGTGCCAGCAGGGGGCAGGGAGAAAATTCACCCCTCCACTTT.

The genes are TRBV2 and TRBJ1-4; D unclear. Germline V gene lookup returns CDR1 SNHLY and CDR2 FYNNEI. Trimming took 4 bases from V and 8 from J, leaving 8 bases between them. The CDR3 is made up of 12 amino acids. CDR3 bases: TGTGCCAGCAGTGCAGAATTAGAAAAACTGTTTTTT. Residues: CASSAELEKLFF.

A note on this clone: The sample holds other DNA sequences that translate to the same CDR3. The chain couples TRBV2 to TRBJ2-1; 8 bases are shared with TRBD1. The ends lost 3 bases at V and 1 base at J; junction bases unmatched: 2. Germline V gives CDR1 SNHLY, CDR2 FYNNEI. The CDR3 has 15 residues. The CDR3 coding sequence is TGTGCCAGCAGTGAGCAGGGGGCGTCCTACAATGAGCAGTTCTTC. Its translation: CASSEQGASYNEQFF.

The J gene is TRBJ2-7, the V gene TRBV13; TRBD1 or TRBD2 may be the D gene (6 bases each). V was clipped by 0 bases and J by 1 base, with 13 bases between them. The germline V gene has CDR1 PRHDT and CDR2 FYEKMQ (reference sequence). The CDR3 runs to 16 residues. The CDR3 nucleotides are TGTGCCAGCAGCTTAGGTTCAGGAGGGGGTTCCTACGAGCAGTACTTC. It codes for CASSLGSGGGSYEQYF.

The V gene is TRBV19, the J gene TRBJ2-2; possible D gene TRBD2, 5 bases. Germline assignment: CDR1 LNHDA and CDR2 SQIVND (reference sequence). The CDR3 is 14 residues long. Trimming shortened V by 7 bases and J by 4 bases, and 13 bases separated the two germline ends. The CDR3, as DNA: TGTGCCAGTACGGACGGGAAGGTCACCGGGGAGCTGTTTTTT. This sequence encodes CASTDGKVTGELFF.

V gene TRBV3-1 (or the pseudogene TRBV3-2) combines with J gene TRBJ1-1; no definite D call. Germline CDR1 and CDR2: LGHDT and YNNKEL (reference sequence). The CDR3 runs to 13 residues. V was pared by 4 bases and J by 5 bases, with 11 bases between. The CDR3 bases are TGTGCCAGCAGCCCCCCCGCGGGTACTGAAGCTTTCTTT. Amino acids: CASSPPAGTEAFF.

In its sample, this clone was seen a few times. This chain joins TRBV27 and TRBJ2-1, with 7 bases identical to TRBD2. Germline values: CDR1 MNHEY, CDR2 SMNVEV (reference sequence). CDR3 length: 16 residues. Germline trimming cut 3 bases from V and 4 bases from J; bases unmatched to any gene: 9. CDR3 region: CASSLGGSLPYNEQFF. The CDR3 coding sequence is TGTGCCAGCAGTTTGGGGGGGAGCCTCCCTTACAATGAGCAGTTCTTC.

In DNA form, the CDR3 reads TGCGCCAGCAGCTTGGCTCCAGGGGGGGGCGAAGCTTTCTTT. Protein: CASSLAPGGGEAFF. The chain joins TRBV5-1 to TRBJ1-1; 7 bases fit TRBD1. V lost 0 bases and J lost 8; bases outside the gene matches: 7. The CDR3 loop spans 14 amino acids. Germline assignment: CDR1 SGHRS and CDR2 YFSETQ.

The chain recombines TRBV7-9 with TRBJ2-7; D may be TRBD1 (6 bases). Germline CDR1 SEHNR, CDR2 FQNEAQ (reference sequence). This CDR3 is built from 13 residues. V shed 5 bases and J shed 4 bases, with 12 bases lying between them. Here the CDR3 DNA reads TGTGCCAGCAGCCTCCTACAGGGATACGAGCAGTACTTC. Amino acids: CASSLLQGYEQYF.

The genes are TRBV7-3 and TRBJ1-1; a weak D match, TRBD1 (5 bases). The CDR3 is made up of 13 amino acids. From germline, CDR1 is SGHTA and CDR2 FQGTGA. V lost 5 bases and J 2 bases, leaving 9 bases between the germline ends. CDR3: CASSATGNTEAFF. The CDR3 coding sequence is TGTGCCAGCAGCGCAACAGGAAACACTGAAGCTTTCTTT.

V usage is TRBV18 and J usage is TRBJ2-1; 10 bases are shared with TRBD2. Germline CDR1 reads KGHSH; CDR2 reads LQKENI. The CDR3 consists of 15 residues. With V trimmed by 5 bases and J by 4 bases, 5 bases remained unmatched. CDR3 in amino acids: CASSAPSGGYNEQFF. The CDR3 DNA sequence: TGTGCCAGCTCAGCCCCTAGCGGGGGTTACAATGAGCAGTTCTTC. The variable domain in full, completed from reference TRBV18 and TRBJ2-1, reads NAGVMQNPRHLVRRRGQEARLRCSPMKGHSHVYWYRQLPEEGLKFMVYLQKENIIDESGMPKERFSAEFPKEGPSILRIQQVVRGDSAAYFCASSAPSGGYNEQFFGPGTRLTVL.